This is a list of T cell receptor beta chains from one sample in a study of blood T cells in healthy people across ages. Each CDR3 protein gets one entry after TCRdb re-called the 5' RACE reads with MiXCR. The profile covers roughly 1,800,000 distinct CDR3 sequences, with roughly 49% appearing a single time and approximately 2.1% taken by the ten largest. Sequenced sample: blood. The origin of the receptors is a woman in her thirties or forties in good health. Each CDR3 is given with its conserved first and last residue. The D gene is left open where the match is weak. Part of the rows lack a size; the others show once, few, many or a class for expanded clones.

-,TRBJ2-7,TRBV27,-,CASSFTVAYEQYF,TGTGCCAGCAGTTTTACTGTGGCCTACGAGCAGTACTTC
TRBD1,TRBJ2-1,TRBV27,-,CASRTRDRDYNEQFF,TGTGCCAGCAGAACCCGGGACAGGGACTACAATGAGCAGTTCTTC
-,TRBJ2-2,TRBV20-1,-,CSARDQWALDTGELFF,TGCAGTGCTAGAGATCAGTGGGCGCTGGACACCGGGGAGCTGTTTTTT
TRBD1,TRBJ1-2,TRBV2,few,CASSVGGQTGGLYEGYTF,TGTGCCAGCAGTGTTGGAGGCCAAACAGGGGGGTTGTATGAAGGCTACACCTTC
-,TRBJ2-5,TRBV5-1,once,CASSLEGVEQYF,TGCGCCAGCAGCTTGGAAGGGGTTGAGCAGTACTTC
TRBD2,TRBJ2-3,TRBV19,-,CASSIQRGRTDTQYF,TGTGCCAGTAGTATTCAGCGGGGGAGGACAGATACGCAGTATTTT
TRBD1,TRBJ1-2,TRBV6-1,-,CASSGPYPGQEPNYGYTF,TGTGCCAGCAGTGGCCCCTACCCGGGACAGGAACCTAACTATGGCTACACCTTC
-,TRBJ1-2,TRBV12-3/TRBV12-4,-,CASSLGPGANYGYTF,TGTGCCAGCAGTTTAGGGCCCGGGGCTAACTATGGCTACACCTTC
-,TRBJ2-5,TRBV20-1,few,CSAWLAGEETQYF,TGCAGTGCCTGGCTAGCCGGAGAAGAGACCCAGTACTTC
-,TRBJ2-7,TRBV20-1,-,CSARETGFSFEQYF,TGCAGTGCTAGAGAAACAGGGTTTTCCTTCGAGCAGTACTTC
-,TRBJ2-5,TRBV5-1,few,CASSRDLSSQETQYF,TGCGCCAGCAGCCGGGACCTAAGCTCGCAAGAGACCCAGTACTTC
-,TRBJ1-2,TRBV7-9,-,CASSLKTAVYGYTF,TGTGCCAGCAGCTTGAAGACGGCTGTCTATGGCTACACCTTC
-,TRBJ2-1,TRBV9,-,CASSVGTQRTEQFF,TGTGCCAGCAGCGTAGGGACCCAGCGGACCGAGCAGTTCTTC
TRBD1,TRBJ2-7,TRBV7-2,-,CASSYDRAVSYEQYF,TGTGCCAGCAGTTACGACAGGGCCGTTTCCTACGAGCAGTACTTC
TRBD1,TRBJ1-2,TRBV7-2,-,CASSFTGAHPNYGYTF,TGTGCCAGCAGTTTTACAGGGGCGCACCCTAACTATGGCTACACCTTC
-,TRBJ2-6,TRBV6-2/TRBV6-3,-,CASRRLVSGANVLTF,TGTGCCAGCAGACGACTTGTTTCTGGGGCCAACGTCCTGACTTTC
TRBD1,TRBJ2-1,TRBV2,once,CASSRTGVLNEQFF,TGTGCCAGCAGCAGGACAGGGGTGTTGAATGAGCAGTTCTTC
-,TRBJ2-6,TRBV5-6,few,CASSFTGRSGANVLTF,TGTGCCAGCAGCTTCACAGGCCGATCTGGGGCCAACGTCCTGACTTTC
TRBD1,TRBJ2-1,TRBV20-1,-,CSAPYRGNEQFF,TGCAGTGCGCCCTACAGGGGCAATGAGCAGTTCTTC
-,TRBJ2-1,TRBV4-2,-,CASSPPGRGFYNEQFF,TGTGCCAGCAGCCCCCCGGGTAGGGGCTTCTACAATGAGCAGTTCTTC
-,TRBJ2-4,TRBV4-3,few,CASSQDLGAAVQNIQYF,TGCGCCAGCAGCCAAGATTTAGGGGCGGCGGTCCAAAACATTCAGTACTTC
-,TRBJ1-1,TRBV7-2,-,CASSLVLGMNTEAFF,TGTGCCAGCAGCTTAGTATTGGGTATGAACACTGAAGCTTTCTTT
TRBD1,TRBJ1-6,TRBV28,-,CASSFGQGASNSPLHF,TGTGCCAGCAGTTTCGGACAGGGGGCCTCTAATTCACCCCTCCACTTT
TRBD1,TRBJ1-2,TRBV20-1,many,CSATGTAHGYTF,TGCAGTGCTACCGGGACAGCCCATGGCTACACCTTC
-,TRBJ1-2,TRBV2,-,CASSDGRVEYGYTF,TGTGCCAGCAGTGATGGCAGGGTGGAGTATGGCTACACCTTC
-,TRBJ2-1,TRBV28,-,CASSSPRTPSYNEQFF,TGTGCCAGCAGTTCCCCCCGAACACCCTCCTACAATGAGCAGTTCTTC
-,TRBJ1-5,TRBV6-5,-,CASSYGGNSNQPQHF,TGTGCCAGCAGTTACGGCGGAAATAGCAATCAGCCCCAGCATTTT
-,TRBJ2-5,TRBV3-1,few,CASSQDMDGSRTQYF,TGTGCCAGCAGCCAAGATATGGACGGTTCCCGGACCCAGTACTTC
-,TRBJ1-6,TRBV7-2,few,CASSLPGLGLYNSPLHF,TGTGCCAGCAGCCTGCCGGGACTCGGACTTTATAATTCACCCCTCCACTTT
-,TRBJ2-5,TRBV7-7,-,CASSSGIAVGETQYF,TGTGCTAGCAGCTCCGGGATCGCGGTCGGCGAGACCCAGTACTTC
TRBD1,TRBJ1-1,TRBV20-1,-,CSARDAFGTGKLTEAFF,TGCAGTGCTAGAGATGCGTTCGGGACAGGGAAACTCACTGAAGCTTTCTTT
-,TRBJ1-2,TRBV10-3,-,CAIRPMPGTVDGYTF,TGTGCCATCAGACCGATGCCGGGGACGGTGGATGGCTACACCTTC
-,TRBJ1-1,TRBV2,once,CASNPRVNTEAFF,TGTGCCAGCAACCCCAGGGTTAACACTGAAGCTTTCTTT
-,TRBJ1-2,TRBV7-2,-,CASSSLGGGDGYTF,TGTGCCAGCAGCTCCCTGGGAGGAGGGGATGGCTACACCTTC
-,TRBJ1-2,TRBV24-1,few,CATSDPRGGYGYTF,TGTGCCACCAGTGACCCAAGAGGGGGATATGGCTACACCTTC
-,TRBJ2-7,TRBV27,-,CASSSPMRGSNYEQYF,TGTGCCAGCAGTTCCCCCATGAGGGGAAGTAACTACGAGCAGTACTTC
-,TRBJ2-7,TRBV27,few,CASSSHPGSYEQYF,TGTGCCAGCAGTTCCCATCCGGGTTCCTACGAGCAGTACTTC
-,TRBJ1-1,TRBV4-2,-,CAGSQTTQMNTEAFF,TGTGCCGGCAGCCAAACGACGCAAATGAACACTGAAGCTTTCTTT
-,TRBJ2-5,TRBV4-1,-,CASSQDLASEAQYF,TGCGCCAGCAGCCAAGATCTGGCATCAGAGGCCCAGTACTTC
-,TRBJ2-4,TRBV21-1,-,CAAGTHRLAVSKNIQYF,TGTGCCGCTGGGACACACCGACTAGCTGTGTCCAAAAACATTCAGTACTTC
TRBD2,TRBJ2-4,TRBV14,-,CASSQASGAVKNIQYF,TGTGCCAGCAGCCAAGCCAGCGGGGCGGTCAAAAACATTCAGTACTTC
-,TRBJ1-5,TRBV5-1,-,CTLQSNQPQHF,TGCACCTTACAAAGCAATCAGCCCCAGCATTTT
-,TRBJ1-6,TRBV6-2/TRBV6-3,-,CASTRATPNSPLHF,TGTGCCAGCACCAGAGCAACCCCCAATTCACCCCTCCACTTT
-,TRBJ2-5,TRBV20-1,-,CSARGGQQQETQYF,TGCAGTGCTAGGGGTGGCCAGCAACAAGAGACCCAGTACTTC
-,TRBJ1-4,TRBV20-1,-,CSARASGLSEKLFF,TGCAGTGCTAGAGCATCGGGGTTGTCGGAAAAACTGTTTTTT